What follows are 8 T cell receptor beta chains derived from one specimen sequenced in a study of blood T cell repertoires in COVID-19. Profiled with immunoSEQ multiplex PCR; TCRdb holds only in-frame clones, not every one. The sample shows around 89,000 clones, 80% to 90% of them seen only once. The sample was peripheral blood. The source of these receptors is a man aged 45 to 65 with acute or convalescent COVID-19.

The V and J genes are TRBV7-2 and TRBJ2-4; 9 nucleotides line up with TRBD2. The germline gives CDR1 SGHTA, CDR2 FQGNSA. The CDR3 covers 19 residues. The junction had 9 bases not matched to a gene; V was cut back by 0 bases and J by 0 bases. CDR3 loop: CASSLALAGESLAKNIQYF. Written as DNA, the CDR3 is TGTGCCAGCAGCTTAGCGTTAGCGGGGGAATCTCTAGCCAAAAACATTCAGTACTTC.

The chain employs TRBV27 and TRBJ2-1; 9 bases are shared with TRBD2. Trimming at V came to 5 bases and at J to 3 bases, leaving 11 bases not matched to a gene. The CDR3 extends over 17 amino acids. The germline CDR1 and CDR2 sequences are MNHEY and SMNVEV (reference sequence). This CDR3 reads CASSPTTLAGLYNEQFF. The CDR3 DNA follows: TGTGCCAGCAGTCCTACCACTCTAGCGGGGCTCTACAATGAGCAGTTCTTC.

The CDR3 nucleotides read TGTGCCATCAGTGGGAGGGGTGGGTTCCGAGAGACCCAGTACTTC. Translated, it gives CAISGRGGFRETQYF. The rearrangement uses TRBV10-3 and TRBJ2-5; possibly TRBD2 for D (6 bases). CDR1 is ENHRY, CDR2 SYGVKD, per germline. The CDR3 totals 15 residues. Trimming pared 4 bases from V and 4 bases from J, leaving 16 bases between.

CDR3: CASSSFRVGTEAFF. The CDR3 DNA follows: TGTGCCAGCAGTTCATTCAGGGTGGGCACTGAAGCTTTCTTT. The chain has TRBV27 and TRBJ1-1; D is perhaps TRBD1 (5 bases). The CDR3 runs 14 residues. The V end lost 4 bases, the J end lost 4 bases, and 13 bases lay between the germline ends. Germline CDR1 reads MNHEY; CDR2 reads SMNVEV (reference sequence).

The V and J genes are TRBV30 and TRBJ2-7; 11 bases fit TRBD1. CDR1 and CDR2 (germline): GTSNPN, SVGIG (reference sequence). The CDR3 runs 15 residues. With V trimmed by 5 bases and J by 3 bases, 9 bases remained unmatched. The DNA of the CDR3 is TGTGCCTGGGGTAACCCCGGGACAGGGGGCTACGAGCAGTACTTC. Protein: CAWGNPGTGGYEQYF.

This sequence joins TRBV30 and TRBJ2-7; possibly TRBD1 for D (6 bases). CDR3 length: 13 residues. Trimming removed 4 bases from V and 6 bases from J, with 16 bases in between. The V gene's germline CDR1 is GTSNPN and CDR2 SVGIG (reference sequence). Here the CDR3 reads CAWTLRGEGEQYF. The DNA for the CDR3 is TGTGCCTGGACCCTCAGGGGTGAGGGCGAGCAGTACTTC.

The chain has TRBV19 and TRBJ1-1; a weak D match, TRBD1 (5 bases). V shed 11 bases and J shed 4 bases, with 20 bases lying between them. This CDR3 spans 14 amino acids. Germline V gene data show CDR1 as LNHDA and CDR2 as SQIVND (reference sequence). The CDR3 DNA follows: TGTGCCGCCACGCGGGGGTGGCTCGGCACTGAAGCTTTCTTT. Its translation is CAATRGWLGTEAFF.

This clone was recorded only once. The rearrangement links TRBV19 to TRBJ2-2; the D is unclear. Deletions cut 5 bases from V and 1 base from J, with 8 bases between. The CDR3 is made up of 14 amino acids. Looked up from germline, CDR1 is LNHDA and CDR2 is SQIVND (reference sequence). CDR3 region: CASSVQMNTGELFF. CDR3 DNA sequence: TGTGCCAGTAGTGTCCAGATGAACACCGGGGAGCTGTTTTTT.